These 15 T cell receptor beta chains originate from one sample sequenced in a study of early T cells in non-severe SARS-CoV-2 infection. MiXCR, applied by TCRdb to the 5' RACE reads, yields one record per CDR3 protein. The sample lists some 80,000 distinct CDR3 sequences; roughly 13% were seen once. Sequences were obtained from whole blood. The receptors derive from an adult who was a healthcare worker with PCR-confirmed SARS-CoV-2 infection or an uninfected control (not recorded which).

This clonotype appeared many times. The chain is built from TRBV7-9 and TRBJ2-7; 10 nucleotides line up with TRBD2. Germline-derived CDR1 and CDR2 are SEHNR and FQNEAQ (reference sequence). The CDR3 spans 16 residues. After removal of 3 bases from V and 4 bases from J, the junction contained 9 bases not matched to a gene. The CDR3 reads CASSFTYSGGSYEQYF. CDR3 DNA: TGTGCCAGCAGCTTTACGTATAGCGGGGGGTCTTACGAGCAGTACTTC.

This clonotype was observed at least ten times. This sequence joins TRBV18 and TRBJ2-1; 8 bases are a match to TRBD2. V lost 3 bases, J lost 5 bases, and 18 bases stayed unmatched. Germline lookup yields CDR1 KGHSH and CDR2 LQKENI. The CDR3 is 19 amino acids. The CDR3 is CASSPIPTQRGPLDNEQFF. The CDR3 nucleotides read TGTGCCAGCTCACCCATACCAACCCAGCGGGGGCCTTTGGACAATGAGCAGTTCTTC.

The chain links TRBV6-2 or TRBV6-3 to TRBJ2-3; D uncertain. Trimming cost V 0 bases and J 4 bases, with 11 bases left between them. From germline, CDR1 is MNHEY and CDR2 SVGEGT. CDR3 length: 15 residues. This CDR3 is CASSYSAYPPDTQYF. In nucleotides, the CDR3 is TGTGCCAGCAGTTACTCTGCATACCCCCCAGATACGCAGTATTTT.

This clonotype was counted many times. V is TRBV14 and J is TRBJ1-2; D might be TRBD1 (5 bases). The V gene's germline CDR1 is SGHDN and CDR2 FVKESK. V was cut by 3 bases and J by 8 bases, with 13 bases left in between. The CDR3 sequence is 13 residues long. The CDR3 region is CASSQRTGTGYTF. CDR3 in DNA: TGTGCCAGCAGCCAGCGGACGGGGACCGGCTACACCTTC.

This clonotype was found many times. CDR3 in amino acids: CASTRTVNTEAFF. The CDR3 DNA is TGTGCCAGCACCCGGACTGTGAACACTGAAGCTTTCTTT. This rearrangement joins TRBV12-3 or TRBV12-4 to TRBJ1-1; D gene unclear. The CDR3 runs to 13 residues. Trimming took 7 bases from V and 0 from J, leaving 9 bases between them.

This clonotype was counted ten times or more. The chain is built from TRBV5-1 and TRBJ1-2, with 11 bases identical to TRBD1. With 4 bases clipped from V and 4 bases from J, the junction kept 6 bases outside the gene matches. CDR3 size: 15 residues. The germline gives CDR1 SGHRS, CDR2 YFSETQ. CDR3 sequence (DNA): TGCGCCAGCAGCCAAGGGACAGGGGGGTCCTATGGCTACACCTTC. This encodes CASSQGTGGSYGYTF.

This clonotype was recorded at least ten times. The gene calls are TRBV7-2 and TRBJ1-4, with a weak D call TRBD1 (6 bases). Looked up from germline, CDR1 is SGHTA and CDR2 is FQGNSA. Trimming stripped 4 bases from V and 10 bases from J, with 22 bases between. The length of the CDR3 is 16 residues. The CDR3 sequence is CASSYTPLGGAGKLFF. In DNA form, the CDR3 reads TGTGCCAGCAGCTACACTCCTTTGGGGGGGGCGGGAAAACTGTTTTTT.

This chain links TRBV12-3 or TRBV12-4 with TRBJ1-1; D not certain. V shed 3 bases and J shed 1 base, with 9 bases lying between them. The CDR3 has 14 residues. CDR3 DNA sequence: TGTGCCAGCAGTTTCATGCGGTCGAACACTGAAGCTTTCTTT. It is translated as CASSFMRSNTEAFF.

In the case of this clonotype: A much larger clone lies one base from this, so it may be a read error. CDR3 sequence (DNA): TGTGCCAGCAGTTCACCCAGGGGAGCCAAAAACATTCAGTACTTC. It translates to CASSSPRGAKNIQYF. The chain employs TRBV6-5 and TRBJ2-4; TRBD1 might be the D (6 bases). Trimming shortened V by 4 bases and J by 0 bases, and 10 bases separated the two germline ends. The CDR3 extends over 15 amino acids. Germline V lookup: CDR1 MNHEY, CDR2 SVGAGI.

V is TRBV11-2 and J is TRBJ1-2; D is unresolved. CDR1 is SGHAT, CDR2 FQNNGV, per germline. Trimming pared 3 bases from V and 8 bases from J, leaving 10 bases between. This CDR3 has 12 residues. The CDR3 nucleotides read TGTGCCAGCAGCTTCGGACCGGGGGGCTACACCTTC. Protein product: CASSFGPGGYTF.

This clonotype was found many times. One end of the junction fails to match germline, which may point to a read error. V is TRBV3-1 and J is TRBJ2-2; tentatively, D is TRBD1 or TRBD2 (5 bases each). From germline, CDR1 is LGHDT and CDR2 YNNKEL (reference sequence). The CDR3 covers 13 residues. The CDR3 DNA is TGCGCCAGCAGCCAGGGCGGGACCGGGGAGCTGTTTTTT. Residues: CASSQGGTGELFF.

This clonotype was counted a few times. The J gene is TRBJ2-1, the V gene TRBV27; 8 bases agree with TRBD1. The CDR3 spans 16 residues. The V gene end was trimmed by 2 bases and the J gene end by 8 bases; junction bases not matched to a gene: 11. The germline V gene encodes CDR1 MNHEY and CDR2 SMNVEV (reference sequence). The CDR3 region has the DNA TGTGCCAGCAGTTTAATCTGGACAGGGTCCCCACATGAGCAGTTCTTC. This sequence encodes CASSLIWTGSPHEQFF.

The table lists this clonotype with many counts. For the CDR3, the DNA is TGTGCCAGTAGGGTGGGAGGGGGCAATGAGCAGTTCTTC. It yields the protein CASRVGGGNEQFF. The rearrangement uses TRBV19 and TRBJ2-1; weak D call: TRBD2 (7 bases). This CDR3 has 13 residues. CDR1 and CDR2 from the germline V gene are LNHDA and SQIVND (reference sequence). Trimming stripped 6 bases from V and 6 bases from J, with 12 bases between.

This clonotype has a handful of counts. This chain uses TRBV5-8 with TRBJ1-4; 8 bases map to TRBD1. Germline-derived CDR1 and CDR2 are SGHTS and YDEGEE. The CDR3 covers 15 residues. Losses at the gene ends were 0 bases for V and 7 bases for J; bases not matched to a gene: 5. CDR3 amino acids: CASSLEGTGGEKLFF. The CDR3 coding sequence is TGTGCCAGCAGCTTGGAGGGGACAGGAGGTGAAAAACTGTTTTTT.

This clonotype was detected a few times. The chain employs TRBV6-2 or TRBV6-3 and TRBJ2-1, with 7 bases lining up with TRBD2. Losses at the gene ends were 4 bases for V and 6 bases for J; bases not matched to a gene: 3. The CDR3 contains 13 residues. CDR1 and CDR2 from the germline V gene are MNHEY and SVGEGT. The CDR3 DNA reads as TGTGCCAGCAGTTGGACTAGGTCCAATGAGCAGTTCTTC. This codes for CASSWTRSNEQFF.